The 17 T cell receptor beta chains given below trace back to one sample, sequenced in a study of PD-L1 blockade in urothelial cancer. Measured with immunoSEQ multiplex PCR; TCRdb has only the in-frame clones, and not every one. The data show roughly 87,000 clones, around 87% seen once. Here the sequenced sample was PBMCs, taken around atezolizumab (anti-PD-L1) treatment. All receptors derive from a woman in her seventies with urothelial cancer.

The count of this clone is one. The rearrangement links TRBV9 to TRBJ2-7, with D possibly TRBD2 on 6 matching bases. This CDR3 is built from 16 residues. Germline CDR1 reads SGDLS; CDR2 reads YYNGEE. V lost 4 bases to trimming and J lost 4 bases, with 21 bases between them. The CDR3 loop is CASSLNRDSSGYEQYF. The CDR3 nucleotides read TGTGCCAGCAGCCTGAATAGGGACTCGTCGGGTTACGAGCAGTACTTC.

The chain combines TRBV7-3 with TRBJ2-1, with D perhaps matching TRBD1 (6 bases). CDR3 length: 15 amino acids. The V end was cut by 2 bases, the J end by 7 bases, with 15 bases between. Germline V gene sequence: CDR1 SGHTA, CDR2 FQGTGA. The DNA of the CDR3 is TGTGCCAGCAGCTTATTAGGGGGAAGCAAAAATGAGCAGTTCTTC. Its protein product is CASSLLGGSKNEQFF. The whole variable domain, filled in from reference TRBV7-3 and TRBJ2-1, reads GAGVSQTPSNKVTEKGKYVELRCDPISGHTALYWYRQSLGQGPEFLIYFQGTGAADDSGLPNDRFFAVRPEGSVSTLKIQRTERGDSAVYLCASSLLGGSKNEQFFGPGTRLTVL.

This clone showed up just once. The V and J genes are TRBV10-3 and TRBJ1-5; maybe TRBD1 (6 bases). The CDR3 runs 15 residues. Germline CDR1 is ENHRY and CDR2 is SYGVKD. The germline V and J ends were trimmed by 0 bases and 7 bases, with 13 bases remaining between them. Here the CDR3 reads CAISESPGVGQPQHF. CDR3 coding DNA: TGTGCCATCAGTGAGTCCCCAGGGGTAGGGCAGCCCCAGCATTTT.

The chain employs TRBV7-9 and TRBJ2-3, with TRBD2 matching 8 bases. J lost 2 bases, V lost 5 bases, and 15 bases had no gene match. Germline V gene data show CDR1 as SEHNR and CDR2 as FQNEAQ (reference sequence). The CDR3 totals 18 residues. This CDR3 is CASSPRGLSGGVTDTQYF. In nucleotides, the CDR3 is TGTGCCAGCAGCCCCCGGGGCTTGAGCGGGGGAGTCACAGATACGCAGTATTTT.

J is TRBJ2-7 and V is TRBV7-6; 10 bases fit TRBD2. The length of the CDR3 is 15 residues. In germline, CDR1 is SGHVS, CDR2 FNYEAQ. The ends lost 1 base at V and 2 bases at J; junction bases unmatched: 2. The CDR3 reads CASSLEAGGPYEQYF. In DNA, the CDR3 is TGTGCCAGCAGCTTAGAAGCGGGGGGGCCCTACGAGCAGTACTTC.

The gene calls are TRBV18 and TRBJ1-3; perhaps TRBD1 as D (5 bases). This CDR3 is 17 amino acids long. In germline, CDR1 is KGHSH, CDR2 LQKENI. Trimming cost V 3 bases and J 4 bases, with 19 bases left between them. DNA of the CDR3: TGTGCCAGCTCACCTAATCGGGACTCCGAAAGAGGAAACACCATATATTTT. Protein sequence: CASSPNRDSERGNTIYF. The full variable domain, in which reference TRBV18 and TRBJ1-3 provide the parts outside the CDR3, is NAGVMQNPRHLVRRRGQEARLRCSPMKGHSHVYWYRQLPEEGLKFMVYLQKENIIDESGMPKERFSAEFPKEGPSILRIQQVVRGDSAAYFCASSPNRDSERGNTIYFGEGSWLTVV.

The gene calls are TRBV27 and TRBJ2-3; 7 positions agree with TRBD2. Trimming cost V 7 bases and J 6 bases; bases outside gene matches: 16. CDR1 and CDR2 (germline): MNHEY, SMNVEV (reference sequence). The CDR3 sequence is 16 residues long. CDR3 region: CASTLAGGIGGDTQYF. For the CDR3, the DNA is TGTGCCAGCACCCTCGCCGGGGGGATCGGGGGGGATACGCAGTATTTT.

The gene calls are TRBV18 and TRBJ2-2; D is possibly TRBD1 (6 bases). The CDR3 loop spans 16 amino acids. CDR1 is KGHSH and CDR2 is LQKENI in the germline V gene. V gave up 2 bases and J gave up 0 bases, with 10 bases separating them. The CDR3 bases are TGTGCCAGCTCACCAAAACAGGGAACGAACACCGGGGAGCTGTTTTTT. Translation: CASSPKQGTNTGELFF.

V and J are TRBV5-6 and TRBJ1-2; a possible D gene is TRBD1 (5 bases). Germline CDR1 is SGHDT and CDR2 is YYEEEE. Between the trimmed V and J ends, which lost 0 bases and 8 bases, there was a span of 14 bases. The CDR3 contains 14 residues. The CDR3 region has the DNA TGTGCCAGCAGCTTGGTTTGGCAGGGCGGCGGCTACACCTTC. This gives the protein CASSLVWQGGGYTF.

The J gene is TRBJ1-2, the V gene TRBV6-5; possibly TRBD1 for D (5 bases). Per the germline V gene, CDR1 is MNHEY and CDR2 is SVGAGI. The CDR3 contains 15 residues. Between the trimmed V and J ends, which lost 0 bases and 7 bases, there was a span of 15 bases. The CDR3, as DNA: TGTGCCAGCAGTTACTCTTGGGGCGGTGGTGGTGGCTACACCTTC. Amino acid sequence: CASSYSWGGGGGYTF.

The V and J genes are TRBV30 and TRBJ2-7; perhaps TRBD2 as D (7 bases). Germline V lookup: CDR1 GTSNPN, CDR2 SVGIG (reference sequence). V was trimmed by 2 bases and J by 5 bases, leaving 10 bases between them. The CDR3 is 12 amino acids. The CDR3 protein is CAWSRGGHEQYF. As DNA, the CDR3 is TGTGCCTGGAGTAGGGGGGGCCACGAGCAGTACTTC.

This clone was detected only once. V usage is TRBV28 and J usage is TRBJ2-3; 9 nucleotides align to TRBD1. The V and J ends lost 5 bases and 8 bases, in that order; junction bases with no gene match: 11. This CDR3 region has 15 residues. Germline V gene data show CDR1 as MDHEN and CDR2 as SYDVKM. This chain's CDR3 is CASSAWTGEGGTQYF. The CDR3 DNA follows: TGTGCCAGCAGTGCCTGGACAGGGGAGGGGGGTACGCAGTATTTT.

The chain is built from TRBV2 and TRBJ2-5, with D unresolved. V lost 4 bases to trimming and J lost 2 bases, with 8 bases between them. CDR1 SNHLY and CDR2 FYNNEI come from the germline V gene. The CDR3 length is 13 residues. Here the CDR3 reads CASSGLEQETQYF. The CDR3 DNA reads TGTGCCAGCAGTGGACTGGAACAAGAGACCCAGTACTTC.

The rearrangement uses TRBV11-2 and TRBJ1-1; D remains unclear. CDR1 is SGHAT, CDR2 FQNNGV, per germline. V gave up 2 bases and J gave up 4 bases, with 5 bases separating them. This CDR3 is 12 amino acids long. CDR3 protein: CASSLSSTEAFF. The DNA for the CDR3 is TGTGCCAGCAGCTTAAGTAGCACTGAAGCTTTCTTT.

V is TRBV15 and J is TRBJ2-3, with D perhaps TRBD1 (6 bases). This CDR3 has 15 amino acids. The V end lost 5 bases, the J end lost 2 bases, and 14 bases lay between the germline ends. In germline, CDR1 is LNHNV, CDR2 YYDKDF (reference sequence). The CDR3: CATSPQGRITDTQYF. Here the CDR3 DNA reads TGTGCCACCAGCCCACAGGGACGGATCACAGATACGCAGTATTTT.

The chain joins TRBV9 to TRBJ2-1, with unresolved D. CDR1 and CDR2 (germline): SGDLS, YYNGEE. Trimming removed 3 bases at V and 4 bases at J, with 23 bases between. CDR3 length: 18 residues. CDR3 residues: CASSGPLPDPGLYNEQFF. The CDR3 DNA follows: TGTGCCAGCAGCGGACCGCTGCCAGACCCGGGTCTATACAATGAGCAGTTCTTC. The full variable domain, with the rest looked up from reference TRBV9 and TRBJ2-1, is DSGVTQTPKHLITATGQRVTLRCSPRSGDLSVYWYQQSLDQGLQFLIQYYNGEERAKGNILERFSAQQFPDLHSELNLSSLELGDSALYFCASSGPLPDPGLYNEQFFGPGTRLTVL.

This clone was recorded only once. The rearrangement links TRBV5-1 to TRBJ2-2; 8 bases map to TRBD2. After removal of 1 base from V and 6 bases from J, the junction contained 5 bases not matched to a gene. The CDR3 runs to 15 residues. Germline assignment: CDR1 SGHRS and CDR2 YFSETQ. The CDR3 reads CASSLNGGAPGELFF. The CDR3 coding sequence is TGCGCCAGCAGCTTGAACGGGGGGGCGCCCGGGGAGCTGTTTTTT. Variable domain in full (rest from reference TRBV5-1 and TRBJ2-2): KAGVTQTPRYLIKTRGQQVTLSCSPISGHRSVSWYQQTPGQGLQFLFEYFSETQRNKGNFPGRFSGRQFSNSRSEMNVSTLELGDSALYLCASSLNGGAPGELFFGEGSRLTVL.